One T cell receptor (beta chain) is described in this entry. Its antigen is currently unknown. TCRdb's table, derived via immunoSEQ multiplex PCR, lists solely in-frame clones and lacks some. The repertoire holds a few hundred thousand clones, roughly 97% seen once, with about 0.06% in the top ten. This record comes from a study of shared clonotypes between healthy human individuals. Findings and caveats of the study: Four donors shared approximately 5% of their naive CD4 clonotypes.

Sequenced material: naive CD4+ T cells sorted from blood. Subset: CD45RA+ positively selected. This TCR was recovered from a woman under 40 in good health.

The CDR3 loop reads CASSQGVQTRNYGYTF. In DNA, the CDR3 is TGCGCCAGCAGCCAAGGGGTGCAGACCAGGAACTATGGCTACACCTTC. The genes are TRBV4-1 and TRBJ1-2; D unclear. Germline CDR1 MGHRA, CDR2 YSYEKL. Trimming shortened V by 1 base and J by 2 bases, and 14 bases separated the two germline ends. The CDR3 sequence is 16 residues long.